The 4 T cell receptor beta chains in this list originate from one sample, sequenced in a study of CD8 T cells in Susac syndrome (dated by TCRdb to between 2019 and 2020). The library was generated by the immunoSEQ multiplex PCR assay. RNA was extracted using the RNeasy kit, and about 0.45 to 1 ug of the RNA was reverse transcribed with random hexamers. TCRdb handled the public reads itself, with Q25 trimming in fastp and clone calling in MiXCR, and kept productive beta chains. Each entry is one CDR3 protein sequence, shown with its most common DNA and genes. The sample table shows under 70,000 distinct CDR3 sequences, and about 92% are seen once. The ten largest clones represent 0.15% to 0.25% of the sample. The sequencing sample was made of CD8+ T cells from PBMCs. Receptors originate from a human donor in good health.

The rearrangement uses TRBV7-6 and TRBJ2-3; TRBD2 might be the D (5 bases). Germline assignment: CDR1 SGHVS and CDR2 FNYEAQ. V gave up 4 bases and J gave up 2 bases, with 19 bases separating them. CDR3 length: 17 amino acids. CDR3 sequence: CASSSGVDPTLTDTQYF. Here the CDR3 DNA reads TGTGCCAGCAGCTCCGGGGTTGACCCGACCCTCACAGATACGCAGTATTTT.

This sequence joins TRBV27 and TRBJ1-1, with D uncertain. The germline V and J ends were trimmed by 4 bases and 6 bases, with 6 bases remaining between them. This CDR3 has 11 residues. From germline, CDR1 is MNHEY and CDR2 SMNVEV (reference sequence). CDR3 protein: CASSSSSEAFF. The CDR3 DNA sequence: TGTGCCAGCAGTTCCAGCTCTGAAGCTTTCTTT.

The V call is TRBV12-5, the J call TRBJ1-5, with 7 bases lining up with TRBD1. The V segment lost 8 bases and the J segment 2 bases; nucleotides outside the gene matches: 6. CDR3 length equals 14 residues. Germline-derived CDR1 and CDR2 are LGHNT and FRNRAP. DNA for the CDR3: TGTGCTAGTAGTCCGGGACAGCGCAATCAGCCCCAGCATTTT. Its translation is CASSPGQRNQPQHF.

This clonotype came up once. The chain couples TRBV6-6 to TRBJ1-1, with TRBD1 matching over 7 bases. Germline trimming cut 0 bases from V and 7 bases from J; bases unmatched to any gene: 5. This CDR3 contains 14 residues. The germline gives CDR1 MNHNY, CDR2 SVGAGI (reference sequence). The CDR3 loop reads CASSYSQGPFEAFF. The CDR3 DNA follows: TGTGCCAGCAGTTACTCACAGGGGCCGTTTGAAGCTTTCTTT.